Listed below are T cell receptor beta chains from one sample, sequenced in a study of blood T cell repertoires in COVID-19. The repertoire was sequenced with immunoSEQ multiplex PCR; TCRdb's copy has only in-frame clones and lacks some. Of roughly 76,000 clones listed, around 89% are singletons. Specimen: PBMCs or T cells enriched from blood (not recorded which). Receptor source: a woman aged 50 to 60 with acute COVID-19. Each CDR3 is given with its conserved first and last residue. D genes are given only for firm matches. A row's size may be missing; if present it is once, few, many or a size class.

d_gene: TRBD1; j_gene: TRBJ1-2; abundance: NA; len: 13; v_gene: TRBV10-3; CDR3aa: CATRDSFFYGYTF; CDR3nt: TGTGCCACCAGGGACAGTTTCTTCTATGGCTACACCTTC
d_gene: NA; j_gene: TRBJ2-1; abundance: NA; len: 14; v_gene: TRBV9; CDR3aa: CASSNSGAYNEQFF; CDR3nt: TGTGCCAGCAGCAATTCCGGGGCCTACAATGAGCAGTTCTTC
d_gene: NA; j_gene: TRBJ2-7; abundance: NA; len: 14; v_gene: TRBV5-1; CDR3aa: CASRQEGDGYEQYF; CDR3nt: TGCGCCAGCAGGCAAGAGGGGGACGGATACGAGCAGTACTTC
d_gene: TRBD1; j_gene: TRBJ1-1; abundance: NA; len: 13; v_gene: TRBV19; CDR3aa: CASMGQGNTEAFF; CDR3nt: TGTGCCAGTATGGGACAGGGGAACACTGAAGCTTTCTTT
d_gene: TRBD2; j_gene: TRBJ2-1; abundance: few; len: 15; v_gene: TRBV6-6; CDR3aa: CASRPGRRGSAGEFF; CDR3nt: TGTGCCAGCAGACCCGGCCGGCGCGGGAGCGCCGGCGAGTTCTTC
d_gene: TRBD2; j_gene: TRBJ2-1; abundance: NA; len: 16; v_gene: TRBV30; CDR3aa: CAWGLAGGPAFNEQFF; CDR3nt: TGTGCCTGGGGACTAGCGGGAGGGCCTGCGTTCAATGAGCAGTTCTTC
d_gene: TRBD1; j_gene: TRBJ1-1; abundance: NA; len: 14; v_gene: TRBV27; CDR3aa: CATRVTGTNTEAFF; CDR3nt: TGTGCCACCAGGGTGACAGGGACGAACACTGAAGCTTTCTTT
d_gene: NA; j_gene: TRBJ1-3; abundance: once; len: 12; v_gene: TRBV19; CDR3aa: CASSPVGNTIYF; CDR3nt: TGTGCCAGTAGCCCAGTGGGAAACACCATATATTTT
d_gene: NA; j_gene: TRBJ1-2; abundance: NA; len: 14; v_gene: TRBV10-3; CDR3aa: CAIRAGISNYGYTF; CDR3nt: TGTGCCATCCGCGCAGGGATTTCAAACTATGGCTACACCTTC
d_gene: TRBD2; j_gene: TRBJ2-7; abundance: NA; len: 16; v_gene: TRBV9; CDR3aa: CASSVYASGRGYEQYF; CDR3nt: TGTGCCAGCAGCGTATATGCTAGCGGGAGAGGCTACGAGCAGTACTTC
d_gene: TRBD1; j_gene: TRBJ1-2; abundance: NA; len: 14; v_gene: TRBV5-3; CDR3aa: CARRRGQGHYGYTF; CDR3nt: TGTGCCAGAAGACGTGGACAGGGACACTATGGCTACACCTTC
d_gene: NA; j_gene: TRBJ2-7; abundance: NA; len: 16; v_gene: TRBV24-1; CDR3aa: CATSKSLGSSPSEQYF; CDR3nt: TGTGCCACCAGTAAGTCGCTAGGATCCTCTCCTTCGGAGCAGTACTTC
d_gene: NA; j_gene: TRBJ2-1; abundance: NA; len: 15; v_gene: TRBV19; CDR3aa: CASSIGQTVYNEQFF; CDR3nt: TGTGCCAGTAGTATAGGACAGACAGTTTACAATGAGCAGTTCTTC
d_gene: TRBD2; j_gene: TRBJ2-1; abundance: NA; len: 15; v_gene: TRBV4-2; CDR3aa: CASSQVPGLGNEQFF; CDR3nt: TGTGCCAGCAGCCAAGTACCGGGACTAGGGAATGAGCAGTTCTTC
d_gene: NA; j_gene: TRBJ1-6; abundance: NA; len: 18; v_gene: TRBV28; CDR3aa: CASSLGTLGSPYNSPLHF; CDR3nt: TGTGCCAGCAGTTTAGGTACACTCGGGAGTCCCTATAATTCACCCCTCCACTTT
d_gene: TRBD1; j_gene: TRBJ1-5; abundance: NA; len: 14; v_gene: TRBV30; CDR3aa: CAWNQGTGDEAQHF; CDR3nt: TGTGCCTGGAATCAAGGGACAGGGGACGAGGCCCAGCATTTT
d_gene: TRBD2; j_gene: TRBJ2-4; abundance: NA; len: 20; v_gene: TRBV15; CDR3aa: CATSRGGGLAGGWAKNIQYF; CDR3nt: TGTGCCACCAGCAGAGGGGGCGGACTAGCGGGAGGTTGGGCCAAAAACATTCAGTACTTC
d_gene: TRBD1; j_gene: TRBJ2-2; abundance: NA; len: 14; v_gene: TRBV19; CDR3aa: CASREQGVAGELFF; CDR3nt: TGTGCCAGTAGGGAGCAGGGGGTGGCCGGGGAGCTGTTTTTT
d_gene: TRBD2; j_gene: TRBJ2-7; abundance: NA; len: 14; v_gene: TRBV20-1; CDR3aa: CSASVHGRSYEQYF; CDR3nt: TGCAGTGCTAGTGTTCACGGGAGGTCTTACGAGCAGTACTTC
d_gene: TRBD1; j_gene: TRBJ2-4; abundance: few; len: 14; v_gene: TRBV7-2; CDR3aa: CASSSRTGGDIQYF; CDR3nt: TGTGCCAGCAGCTCCAGGACAGGGGGGGACATTCAGTACTTC
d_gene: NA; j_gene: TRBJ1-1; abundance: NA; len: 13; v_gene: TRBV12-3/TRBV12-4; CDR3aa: CASSQGLGTEAFF; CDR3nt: TGTGCCAGCTCCCAGGGGTTAGGCACTGAAGCTTTCTTT
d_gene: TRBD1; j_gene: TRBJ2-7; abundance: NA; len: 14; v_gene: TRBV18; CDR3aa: CASSSRQGVYEQYF; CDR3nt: TGTGCCAGCTCATCGCGACAGGGAGTCTACGAGCAGTACTTC
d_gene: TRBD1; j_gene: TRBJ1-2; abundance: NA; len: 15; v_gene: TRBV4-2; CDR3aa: CASSQGTGVNYGYTF; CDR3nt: TGTGCCAGCAGCCAAGGGACAGGGGTTAACTATGGCTACACCTTC
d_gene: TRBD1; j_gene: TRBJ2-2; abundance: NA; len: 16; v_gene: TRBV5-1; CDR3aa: CASSTNRDRGFGELFF; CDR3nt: TGCGCCAGCAGCACAAACCGGGACAGGGGGTTCGGGGAGCTGTTTTTT
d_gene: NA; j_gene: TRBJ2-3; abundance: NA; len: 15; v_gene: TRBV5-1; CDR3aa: CASSRGTTYTDTQYF; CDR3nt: TGCGCCAGCAGCCGGGGGACGACTTACACAGATACGCAGTATTTT
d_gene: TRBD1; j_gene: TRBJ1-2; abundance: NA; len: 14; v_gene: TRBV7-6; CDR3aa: CASSLLQGQSGYTF; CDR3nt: TGTGCCAGCAGCTTACTACAGGGGCAAAGTGGCTACACCTTC
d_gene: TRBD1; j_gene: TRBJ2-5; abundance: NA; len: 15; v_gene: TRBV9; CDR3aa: CASSVGWDREETQYF; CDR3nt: TGTGCCAGCAGCGTAGGCTGGGACAGGGAAGAGACCCAGTACTTC
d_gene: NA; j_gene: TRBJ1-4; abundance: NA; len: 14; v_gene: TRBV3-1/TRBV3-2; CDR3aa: CASSLSAADAELFF; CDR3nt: TGTGCCAGCAGCCTCTCGGCGGCGGATGCGGAACTGTTTTTT
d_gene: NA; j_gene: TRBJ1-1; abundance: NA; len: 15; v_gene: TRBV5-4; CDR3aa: CASSGGQLMNTEAFF; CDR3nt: TGTGCCAGCAGCGGAGGACAGCTTATGAACACTGAAGCTTTCTTT
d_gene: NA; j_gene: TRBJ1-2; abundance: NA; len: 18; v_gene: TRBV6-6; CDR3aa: CASSQLSPGDSGYYGYTF; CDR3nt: TGTGCCAGCAGTCAGCTATCTCCTGGGGACTCTGGCTACTATGGCTACACCTTC